A selection of T cell receptor beta chains follows, all from one sample in a study of shared clonotypes between healthy human individuals. Libraries were prepared by immunoSEQ multiplex PCR; TCRdb keeps only in-frame clonotypes and omits some of them. The data contain some 2 million clones, roughly 95% of them singletons. The sample comprised naive CD8+ T cells sorted from blood. The receptors were gathered from a man between 18 and 29 years old in good health. The CDR3 runs from the conserved cysteine through the conserved F or W. A D gene is named only where the DNA matches it firmly. Clone size is not always given. Where it is, it says once, few, many or a class for expanded clones.

DNA	CDR3	D	V	J	size
TGCGCCAGCAGTGATCGGGGGGCGAGCGAGCAGTACTTC	CASSDRGASEQYF	NA	TRBV10-1	TRBJ2-7	NA
TGTGCCAGTAGTATTGGCCAGGGGGCCTACAATGAGCAGTTCTTC	CASSIGQGAYNEQFF	TRBD1	TRBV19	TRBJ2-1	NA
TGTGCCAGCGGCCGGGTGGCGCAGTATTTT	CASGRVAQYF	NA	TRBV27	TRBJ2-3	NA
TGTGCCAGCAGCGACGGGGCTAGCATTGAGACCCAGTACTTC	CASSDGASIETQYF	NA	TRBV7-8	TRBJ2-5	NA
TGCGCCAGCAGCCCTCTGGCTAGCGTCTACAATGAGCAGTTCTTC	CASSPLASVYNEQFF	NA	TRBV4-1	TRBJ2-1	NA
TGTGCCAGCAGCCCCAACGACCTACTCTCCTACGAGCAGTACTTC	CASSPNDLLSYEQYF	NA	TRBV7-2	TRBJ2-7	once
TGTGCCAGCAGCTCCGAAAATGAGCAGTTCTTC	CASSSENEQFF	NA	TRBV5-6	TRBJ2-1	NA
TGTGCCAGCAGTTTATCACGGACAGGGAACCATGGCTACACCTTC	CASSLSRTGNHGYTF	TRBD1	TRBV27	TRBJ1-2	NA
TGTGCCAGCAGCCCGGACGGGGCCACAGATACGCAGTATTTT	CASSPDGATDTQYF	NA	TRBV5-6	TRBJ2-3	NA
TGCGCCAGCAGCCCGGAGGGGGGTACGCAGTATTTT	CASSPEGGTQYF	NA	TRBV5-1	TRBJ2-3	NA
TGCGCCAGCAGCCCCGGACTAGCGGGAAAGAGCTCCTACAATGAGCAGTTCTTC	CASSPGLAGKSSYNEQFF	TRBD2	TRBV5-1	TRBJ2-1	NA
TGTGCCAGCAGCTTAACCGGGACAGGTGAAGAGACCCAGTACTTC	CASSLTGTGEETQYF	TRBD1	TRBV7-3	TRBJ2-5	NA
TGCGCCAGCAGCCCTCAGCAGGACGGAGCTATTGAAGCTTTCTTT	CASSPQQDGAIEAFF	NA	TRBV4-3	TRBJ1-1	NA
TGTGCCAGCAGTTTTTCGACAGGGGTGGGCTATGGCTACACCTTC	CASSFSTGVGYGYTF	TRBD1	TRBV27	TRBJ1-2	NA
TGTGCCAGCAGCTCAATCGACAGCGTCAATCAGCCCCAGCATTTT	CASSSIDSVNQPQHF	NA	TRBV7-9	TRBJ1-5	NA
TGTGCCAGCAGCTCTATCGGGACAGGAAATTCACCCCTCCACTTT	CASSSIGTGNSPLHF	TRBD1	TRBV7-3	TRBJ1-6	NA
TGTGCCAGCAGTCCAGACAGGGTTGGGACCCAGTACTTC	CASSPDRVGTQYF	TRBD1	TRBV27	TRBJ2-5	NA
TGTGCCAGCAGCCCCGCCCCCGGAAACACCATATATTTT	CASSPAPGNTIYF	NA	TRBV4-2	TRBJ1-3	once
TGTGCCAGCAGTAATGCAGGGGAGCAGTACTTC	CASSNAGEQYF	NA	TRBV5-6	TRBJ2-7	NA
TGTGCCAGCAGCCCCCAGGGGCCGGGAGAAAAACTGTTTTTT	CASSPQGPGEKLFF	NA	TRBV7-6	TRBJ1-4	NA
TGCGCCAGCAGCCAAGATCCCGGGCCGCTATACGAGCAGTACTTC	CASSQDPGPLYEQYF	NA	TRBV4-1	TRBJ2-7	few
TGTGCCAGCAGTTACCGGGGACTAGCGCTCACCGGGGAGCTGTTTTTT	CASSYRGLALTGELFF	TRBD2	TRBV6-5	TRBJ2-2	NA
TGTGCCAGCAGTTCCTACTATTTTGACCGACGGAACACTGAAGCTTTCTTT	CASSSYYFDRRNTEAFF	NA	TRBV28	TRBJ1-1	NA
TGTGCTAGTGGGACCCTTACCGGGACTAGCGGGAGAATTACAGATACGCAGTATTTT	CASGTLTGTSGRITDTQYF	TRBD2	TRBV12-5	TRBJ2-3	NA
TGCGCCAGCAGCTTGGAAGGCGGGGGGGCGACCGAGCAGTACTTC	CASSLEGGGATEQYF	TRBD2	TRBV5-1	TRBJ2-7	NA
TGTGCCAGCAGCTTGGGTCCCAGGGCAGACTACGAGCAGTACTTC	CASSLGPRADYEQYF	NA	TRBV5-5	TRBJ2-7	NA
TGTGCCAGCAGTGCAAACCCTAGCGGGGCCCAAGAGACCCAGTACTTC	CASSANPSGAQETQYF	TRBD2	TRBV2	TRBJ2-5	NA
TGTGCCAGCAGCTTAGATGGGGGACAGGCCTTCTACGAGCAGTACTTC	CASSLDGGQAFYEQYF	TRBD1	TRBV11-2	TRBJ2-7	NA
TGTGCCAGCAGCCCGGGGGACAGGGATTCACCCCTCCACTTT	CASSPGDRDSPLHF	TRBD1	TRBV11-2	TRBJ1-6	NA
TGTGCCGGAGATACGGGAGCTGGGGGAAGGGAGCAGTACTTC	CAGDTGAGGREQYF	NA	TRBV2	TRBJ2-7	NA
TGCGCCAGCAGCCAAGAGGCAGCGGCCGCCTACGAGCAGTACTTC	CASSQEAAAAYEQYF	NA	TRBV4-3	TRBJ2-7	NA
TGTGCCAGCAACGATGGGTCTTGGGGGAGCCCCACAGATACGCAGTATTTT	CASNDGSWGSPTDTQYF	NA	TRBV2	TRBJ2-3	NA
TGTGCCAGCAGCTTAAGGGGGGCCATCTACGAGCAGTACTTC	CASSLRGAIYEQYF	NA	TRBV7-6	TRBJ2-7	NA
TGTGCCAGCAGCCACCAAGACCCCTACGAGCAGTACTTC	CASSHQDPYEQYF	NA	TRBV6-5	TRBJ2-7	NA
TGTGCCAGCAGCTTGAAAAGCACAGGGACCTACGAGCAGTACTTC	CASSLKSTGTYEQYF	NA	TRBV7-9	TRBJ2-7	NA
TGTGCCAGCAGCGTAAACGGTGGGTACGAGCAGTACTTC	CASSVNGGYEQYF	NA	TRBV9	TRBJ2-7	once
TGTGCCAGCAGTTTCCGGGGGCCATACAATGAGCAGTTCTTC	CASSFRGPYNEQFF	NA	TRBV27	TRBJ2-1	once
TGTGCCAGCAGCTTACCCTTAGCTATGCGGGGGAGCACAGATACGCAGTATTTT	CASSLPLAMRGSTDTQYF	TRBD2	TRBV7-9	TRBJ2-3	NA
TGCGCCAGCAGCCAAAAGCGGGGGACCTCCTACGAGCAGTACTTC	CASSQKRGTSYEQYF	TRBD2	TRBV4-1	TRBJ2-7	NA
TGCGCCAGCAGCCAAGACAGGTACTACGAGCAGTACTTC	CASSQDRYYEQYF	NA	TRBV4-3	TRBJ2-7	NA
TGTGCCAGTAGTATCGGAAGACACACCCGGCATGAGCAGTTCTTC	CASSIGRHTRHEQFF	NA	TRBV19	TRBJ2-1	few
TGCGCCAGCAGCCAACTTGGGGGGGGCCCCGAGGTTCCTGGCTATGGCTACACCTTC	CASSQLGGGPEVPGYGYTF	NA	TRBV4-3	TRBJ1-2	NA
TGTGCCAGCAGCTCAACAGGGCTTGAAGCTTTCTTT	CASSSTGLEAFF	NA	TRBV7-9	TRBJ1-1	NA
TGTGCCAGCCGGACTAGCGGGAGCAATGAGCAGTTCTTC	CASRTSGSNEQFF	TRBD2	TRBV7-9	TRBJ2-1	NA
TGTGCCAGCAGCGTCTTCTGGCTAGAGTTCGACTACGAGCAGTACTTC	CASSVFWLEFDYEQYF	NA	TRBV5-6	TRBJ2-7	once
TGTGCCAGCCGCCGATCTTCGAACACTGAAGCTTTCTTT	CASRRSSNTEAFF	NA	TRBV7-9	TRBJ1-1	NA
TGTGCCAGCAGCTCCGAACTAGCGGGGGGCACAGATACGCAGTATTTT	CASSSELAGGTDTQYF	TRBD2	TRBV5-6	TRBJ2-3	NA
TGTGCCAGCAGACCTCCCTCCCAGGAGACCCAGTACTTC	CASRPPSQETQYF	NA	TRBV9	TRBJ2-5	NA
TGTGCCAGCAGTTTACTGGAAGACAATGAGCAGTTCTTC	CASSLLEDNEQFF	NA	TRBV28	TRBJ2-1	NA
TGTGCCTGGAGTCCACCCCCGGGACCCGAACTGTTCTTC	CAWSPPPGPELFF	NA	TRBV30	TRBJ2-1	NA
TGTGCCAGCAGTTTACAGTTAGCGGGGGCGAACACCGGGGAGCTGTTTTTT	CASSLQLAGANTGELFF	TRBD2	TRBV27	TRBJ2-2	NA
TGTGCCAGCAGCCCGCCCTCTGGGGCCAACGTCCTGACTTTC	CASSPPSGANVLTF	NA	TRBV9	TRBJ2-6	NA
TGTGCCAGCAGTTGGGACAGGTCGGGGTCACCCCTCCACTTT	CASSWDRSGSPLHF	TRBD1	TRBV6-6	TRBJ1-6	once
TGCAGCGTTGAAGATCTTAGCGGGGGAGCAGATACGCAGTATTTT	CSVEDLSGGADTQYF	TRBD2	TRBV29-1	TRBJ2-3	NA
TGTGCCAGCAGCTTGGCAGGGGTTGGCACTGAAGCTTTCTTT	CASSLAGVGTEAFF	NA	TRBV5-6	TRBJ1-1	NA
TGCAGCGTTTCAGGCCCATTGGGGAACATTCAGTACTTC	CSVSGPLGNIQYF	NA	TRBV29-1	TRBJ2-4	NA
TGTGCCAGCAGCCCGACTAGTTTTGACGAGCAGTACTTC	CASSPTSFDEQYF	NA	TRBV7-9	TRBJ2-7	NA